A selection of T cell receptor beta chains follows, all from one sample in a study of spatial heterogeneity in lung cancer. TCRdb reanalysed the 5' RACE reads using MiXCR and keeps one entry per CDR3 protein. The sample lists around 10,000 distinct CDR3 sequences, 3.5% to 4.5% seen once, with around 50% in the top ten. This specimen consisted of PBMCs, obtained at surgery. The receptor set was obtained from a female donor with early-stage non-small cell lung cancer. The CDR3 runs from the conserved cysteine through the conserved F or W. The D gene is left open where the match is weak. Not all rows give a size; the values are once, few, many and, for expanded clones, a class.

V,size,J,D,CDR3,DNA
TRBV11-1,few,TRBJ2-1,TRBD2,CASSPRTSRVLPYNEQFF,TGTGCCAGCAGCCCCCGGACTAGCCGGGTTCTACCCTACAATGAGCAGTTCTTC
TRBV9,many,TRBJ1-4,.,CASSVVDSLNEKLFF,TGTGCCAGCAGCGTAGTGGACAGCCTTAATGAAAAACTGTTTTTT
TRBV7-2,medium-sized,TRBJ2-2,.,CASSPQGTRGELFF,TGTGCCAGCAGCCCTCAGGGGACCCGGGGGGAGCTGTTTTTT
TRBV12-3/TRBV12-4,few,TRBJ2-5,.,CASGEKGTQYF,TGTGCCAGCGGAGAGAAAGGGACCCAGTACTTC
TRBV5-6,many,TRBJ1-4,.,CASSLGRGRSIATNEKLFF,TGTGCCAGCAGCTTGGGGCGGGGCAGGAGCATTGCAACTAATGAAAAACTGTTTTTT
TRBV25-1,many,TRBJ2-1,.,CASSESLKGNEQFF,TGTGCCAGCAGTGAATCCCTGAAGGGCAATGAGCAGTTCTTC
TRBV9,many,TRBJ2-3,.,CASSVKQGSSTDTQYF,TGTGCCAGCAGCGTTAAGCAGGGGTCTAGCACAGATACGCAGTATTTT
TRBV18,many,TRBJ2-6,.,CASRSPGANVLTF,TGTGCCAGTAGAAGTCCTGGGGCCAACGTCCTGACTTTC
TRBV20-1,many,TRBJ1-5,.,CSARAGNSNQPQHF,TGCAGTGCTAGAGCGGGTAATAGCAATCAGCCCCAGCATTTT
TRBV5-4,many,TRBJ1-2,TRBD1,CASSSGGGYGYTF,TGTGCCAGCAGCTCAGGGGGAGGATATGGCTACACCTTC
TRBV3-1,.,TRBJ2-2,.,CATRQHTGELFF,TGTGCCACCCGACAGCACACCGGGGAGCTGTTTTTT
TRBV6-2/TRBV6-3,many,TRBJ2-1,.,CASSYPRSSYNEQFF,TGTGCCAGCAGTTACCCCCGCAGCTCCTACAATGAGCAGTTCTTC
TRBV13,few,TRBJ2-2,.,CASGERPTGELFF,TGTGCCAGTGGGGAACGGCCCACCGGGGAGCTGTTTTTT
TRBV30,many,TRBJ2-1,.,CAWRGDNEQFF,TGTGCCTGGAGGGGGGACAATGAGCAGTTCTTC
TRBV2,many,TRBJ1-1,TRBD1,CARGQGNTEAFF,TGTGCCAGGGGACAGGGGAACACTGAAGCTTTCTTT
TRBV19,many,TRBJ2-1,TRBD1,CASSMSGGRLGEQFF,TGTGCCAGTAGTATGTCAGGGGGCAGGTTGGGTGAGCAGTTCTTC
TRBV7-2,many,TRBJ2-1,.,CASSPRQSLYNEQFF,TGTGCCAGCAGCCCTCGACAGAGCCTTTACAATGAGCAGTTCTTC